By share, the clone carrying this TCR beta chain ranks as medium-sized (0.01 to 0.1%). Antigen unknown. The authors amplified TCR beta CDR3 by multiplex PCR with 32 V and 13 J primers. TCRdb re-called the multiplex PCR reads through MiXCR, storing one row per CDR3 protein. Of about 3,100 distinct CDR3 sequences listed, about a sixth are singletons. Template material comprised bulk tumor genomic DNA at roughly 600 ng per sample. Multiple biopsies spaced far apart were taken from each primary tumor during surgery. Undergoing curative surgery were patients whose non-small cell lung cancer was untreated and newly diagnosed. Curative-intent surgery was being performed on the donors, who were patients newly diagnosed with non-small cell lung cancer. The data were obtained in a study of immune heterogeneity within non-small cell lung tumors. Study-wide context: The composition of the tumors was 4 squamous cell carcinomas, roughly eleven non-squamous carcinomas and 1 not otherwise specified.

Germline lookup yields CDR1 LNHDA and CDR2 SQIVND (reference sequence). CDR3 size: 17 residues. The V gene lost 3 bases and the J gene lost 2 bases, with 17 bases spanning the gap. Findings and caveats of the study: There were identical dominant CDR3 beta clonotypes recurring across tumor sites within a patient, together with site-unique high-frequency clones. Comparison across individual patients showed largely distinct high-frequency T-cell receptor beta clonotypes.

This sequence originates from a man in his forties or fifties with non-small cell lung cancer. The chain links TRBV19 to TRBJ1-5; D unclear. Sequencing used lung tumor tissue. CDR3 sequence: CASSMRAQVVRNQPQHF. The CDR3, as DNA: TGTGCCAGTAGTATGAGGGCCCAAGTCGTCCGCAATCAGCCCCAGCATTTT.